This T cell receptor (beta chain) was recovered during a study of identical twins. Unique molecular identifiers were present on the cDNA, and a universal primer site came from template switching. TCRdb redid the calling of the 5' RACE reads with MiXCR, one entry per CDR3 protein. The profile shows approximately 140,000 distinct CDR3 sequences, roughly 3.5% of them singletons. This clonotype was observed at least ten times. Its antigen is not known. Study results and caveats: Compared with unrelated sharing, twin-shared out-of-frame alpha sequences had more low-probability sequences. The study reached conclusions through statistical analysis that was cross-sectional, not following the same donors.

Healthy Caucasians made up all donors. The sample taken for sequencing was memory T cells sorted from blood. The clonotype was recovered from a man younger than 30 in good health.

The CDR3 nucleotides are TGTGCCAGCTCACCAGTAAGGTACCTCAGCAATGAGCAGTTCTTC. It yields the protein CASSPVRYLSNEQFF. The rearrangement joins TRBV18 to TRBJ2-1; no firm D call. The CDR3 length is 15 residues. Looked up from germline, CDR1 is KGHSH and CDR2 is LQKENI. The ends were cut back, 2 bases at V and 6 bases at J, with 14 bases in the middle. Full variable domain (remainder filled in from reference TRBV18 and TRBJ2-1): NAGVMQNPRHLVRRRGQEARLRCSPMKGHSHVYWYRQLPEEGLKFMVYLQKENIIDESGMPKERFSAEFPKEGPSILRIQQVVRGDSAAYFCASSPVRYLSNEQFFGPGTRLTVL.